The T cell receptor beta chain under discussion was sequenced for a study of T cells after yellow fever vaccination (dated by TCRdb to about 2019). For the wider study: Libraries from fractions with low cell numbers were prepared with the SMART-Seq v4 Ultra Low Input RNA kit. To follow T-cell clones before and after both primary and booster YFV17D yellow fever vaccination, bulk TCR alpha and beta repertoires underwent longitudinal sequencing. Two healthy male donors, one aged 18 to 29 and one aged 30 to 39 years, were included in the cohort. Blood was collected at multiple timepoints before and after primary and secondary immunization, and bulk PBMC replicates and cell subsets were isolated. The paper as a whole reports these results and caveats: A small share of clonotypes was detected in both CD4 and CD8 compartments, with the overlap likely arising from convergent recombination. Most clones expanded after primary vaccination (almost 98% of CD4 and over 80% of CD8) were re-detected after the booster, suggesting that broad memory maintenance occurred. Compared with the primary T-cell response, the secondary T-cell response was weaker but faster, peaking on day 5 rather than day 15. Because the study included only two donors, the extent to which the findings can be generalized is limited. FACS-sorted repertoires could contain abundant contaminating clonotypes from the bulk population, so computational filtering was required.

TCR cDNA was made using 5'RACE template switching, a step that added a universal primer site and unique molecular identifiers. Priming of cDNA synthesis was performed from both the TCR alpha and TCR beta constant segments. Library amplification used two PCR steps, and the second PCR step added sample barcodes and sequencing adapters. Sequencing of the libraries was done on either Illumina HiSeq 2500 (2x100 bp) or NovaSeq (2x150 bp). On the study's bioinformatics: MIGEC handled demultiplexing of reads and collapsing into UMI consensus sequences, while MiXCR performed V(D)J alignment. Vaccine-responding clonotypes were identified with edgeR using replicate PBMC samples, with FDR below 0.01 and a log2 fold change above 5 up to day 15 being required. Each bulk clonotype received a CD4 or CD8 identity based on whether the sequenced CD4 or CD8 repertoire contained that clonotype at higher abundance. The raw public data were reprocessed by TCRdb itself: fastp quality trimming at Q25, MiXCR clonotype calling, in-frame beta chains only. Under each unique CDR3 protein, matching rows form one entry showing the most common genes and DNA. TCRdb's processing, not the authors' own work, is the source of the V and J calls. The sample data list approximately 300,000 distinct CDR3 sequences, and 7.5% to 9% of these were observed just once. Of the sample, around 17% falls within the top ten clones.

Remarks on this clonotype: Its binding antigen is unknown. Per-nucleotide qualities are absent, and no much larger clonotype sits a single base away.

V is clipped by 1 base and J by 4 bases, and the sequence between their germline boundaries is 10 bases long. CDR1 and CDR2 (LGHNA, YSLEER) derive from the germline V gene. The CDR3 spans 15 residues, from the cysteine through the phenylalanine. The read is trimmed to its CDR3 DNA, 45 bases read in frame from base 1. The treatment or condition label of this sample denotes: live attenuated yellow fever vaccine strain. At each blood-draw timepoint, two biological replicates of bulk PBMCs were collected. A standard Ficoll-Paque protocol was used to isolate PBMCs from peripheral blood. TriZol was used to extract RNA from bulk PBMCs, CD4 and CD8 fractions, and dextramer-positive and dextramer-negative fractions.

The chain is assembled from TRBV4-3 and TRBJ2-2, with no reliable assignment of the D segment. This receptor was obtained from a man between 18 and 29 years old who received the YFV17D yellow fever vaccine. Specimen: PBMCs, collected on the day of the first yellow fever vaccination. The CDR3 region has the sequence CASSQASLSTGELFF. The base sequence is TGCGCCAGCAGCCAAGCGAGCTTATCCACCGGGGAGCTGTTTTTT.